A selection of T cell receptor beta chains follows, all from one sample in a study of cytomegalovirus exposure and HLA in healthy donors. TCRdb's table, derived via immunoSEQ multiplex PCR, lists solely in-frame clones and lacks some. The sample yields tens of thousands of clones, 94% seen once. Source material: PBMCs. These receptors all come from a woman under 30 in good health and CMV-seropositive. Both conserved end residues are part of each CDR3. Fields, in order: V gene, clone size, J gene, D gene, CDR3 protein, CDR3 DNA. A D gene is named only where the DNA matches it firmly. Some rows mark clone size as missing; the rest say once, few, many or name a class of expanded clone.

TRBV7-2,.,TRBJ2-4,TRBD2,CASSLVAGGPAKNIQYF,TGTGCCAGCAGCTTAGTAGCGGGGGGGCCGGCCAAAAACATTCAGTACTTC
TRBV27,.,TRBJ1-4,TRBD1,CASSFSGGRRTNEKLFF,TGTGCCAGCAGTTTTTCAGGGGGAAGGAGAACTAATGAAAAACTGTTTTTT
TRBV5-4,.,TRBJ2-1,TRBD2,CASSLVELVTSGGGEQFF,TGTGCCAGCAGCTTGGTGGAATTGGTTACTAGCGGGGGGGGTGAGCAGTTCTTC
TRBV7-9,.,TRBJ1-5,.,CASSLLNQPQHF,TGTGCCAGCAGCTTATTAAATCAGCCCCAGCATTTT
TRBV19,once,TRBJ2-7,.,CASSISGRAYEQYF,TGTGCCAGTAGTATTAGTGGCAGGGCCTACGAGCAGTACTTC
TRBV30,.,TRBJ2-2,TRBD1,CAWSPSRTGTGELFF,TGTGCCTGGAGCCCTTCTAGGACAGGGACCGGGGAGCTGTTTTTT
TRBV5-6,.,TRBJ2-1,.,CASSPWSGSYNEQFF,TGTGCCAGCAGCCCCTGGTCAGGATCTTACAATGAGCAGTTCTTC
TRBV5-5,.,TRBJ1-2,TRBD1,CASSIGQALNYGYTF,TGTGCCAGCAGCATCGGACAGGCCCTGAACTATGGCTACACCTTC
TRBV14,.,TRBJ1-6,.,CASSRRPGENSPLHF,TGTGCCAGCAGCCGGAGGCCGGGGGAGAATTCACCCCTCCACTTT
TRBV11-3,.,TRBJ2-7,.,CASNRAGYEQYF,TGTGCCAGCAACAGGGCTGGCTACGAGCAGTACTTC
TRBV9,.,TRBJ1-1,TRBD1,CASSPRTGEVNTEAFF,TGTGCCAGCAGCCCCCGGACAGGGGAGGTGAACACTGAAGCTTTCTTT
TRBV6-4,.,TRBJ2-2,TRBD1,CASKLDRGDTGELFF,TGTGCCAGCAAACTTGACAGGGGAGACACCGGGGAGCTGTTTTTT
TRBV4-2,.,TRBJ2-2,TRBD2,CASSQDRTSGGVNTGELFF,TGTGCCAGCAGCCAAGATAGAACTAGCGGGGGAGTTAACACCGGGGAGCTGTTTTTT
TRBV10-1,.,TRBJ2-7,TRBD2,CASSESRVAGLNEQYF,TGCGCCAGCAGTGAGTCGAGGGTAGCGGGACTCAACGAGCAGTACTTC
TRBV4-2,once,TRBJ2-7,.,CASSTGGSYEQYF,TGTGCCAGCAGCACGGGTGGCTCCTACGAGCAGTACTTC
TRBV4-3,.,TRBJ1-6,TRBD1,CASSQDLETGASSYNSPLHF,TGCGCCAGCAGCCAAGATCTCGAGACAGGGGCGAGCTCCTATAATTCACCCCTCCACTTT
TRBV5-6,.,TRBJ2-7,.,CASSFGPGRDHEQYF,.
TRBV19,.,TRBJ2-5,.,CASSIQRKETQYF,TGTGCCAGTAGTATTCAGAGGAAAGAGACCCAGTACTTC
TRBV28,.,TRBJ1-4,.,CASRRANEKLFF,TGTGCCAGCAGGCGGGCTAATGAAAAACTGTTTTTT
TRBV11-2,.,TRBJ2-2,TRBD1,CASTIGGQANTGELFF,TGTGCCAGCACCATCGGGGGACAGGCGAACACCGGGGAGCTGTTTTTT
TRBV14,.,TRBJ2-1,TRBD1,CASSPNTRDRGRGVSYNEQFF,TGTGCCAGCAGCCCGAACACCCGGGACAGGGGGCGAGGGGTTTCCTACAATGAGCAGTTCTTC
TRBV20-1,.,TRBJ1-2,.,CSARGGAGYTF,TGCAGTGCTAGAGGGGGCGCTGGCTACACCTTC
TRBV18,.,TRBJ1-6,.,CASSPPLAGEGNNSPLHF,TGTGCCAGCTCACCACCGTTAGCAGGGGAGGGGAATAATTCACCCCTCCACTTT